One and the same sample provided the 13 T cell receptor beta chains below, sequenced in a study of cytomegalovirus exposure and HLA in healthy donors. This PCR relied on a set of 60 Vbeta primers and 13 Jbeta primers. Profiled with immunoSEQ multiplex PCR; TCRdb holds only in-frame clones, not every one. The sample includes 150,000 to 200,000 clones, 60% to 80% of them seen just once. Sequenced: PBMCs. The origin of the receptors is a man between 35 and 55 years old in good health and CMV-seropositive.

The CDR3 loop reads CASSLVPGGDGYTF. The CDR3 DNA reads as TGTGCCAGCAGCTTAGTTCCAGGGGGCGATGGCTACACCTTC. The rearrangement uses TRBV7-9 and TRBJ1-2, with 8 bases matching TRBD1. Germline CDR1 SEHNR, CDR2 FQNEAQ (reference sequence). V lost 1 base and J lost 6; bases outside the gene matches: 4. The CDR3 totals 14 residues.

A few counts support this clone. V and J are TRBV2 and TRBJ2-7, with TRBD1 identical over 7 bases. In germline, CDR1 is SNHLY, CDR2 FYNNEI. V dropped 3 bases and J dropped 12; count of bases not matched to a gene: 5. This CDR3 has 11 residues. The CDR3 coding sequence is TGTGCCAGCAGTGAGACGGGACAGTTGTACTTC. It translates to CASSETGQLYF.

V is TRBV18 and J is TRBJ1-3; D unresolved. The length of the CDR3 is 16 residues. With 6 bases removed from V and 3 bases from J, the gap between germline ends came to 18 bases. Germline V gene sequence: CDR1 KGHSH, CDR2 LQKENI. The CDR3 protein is CASSPSYRVLGNTIYF. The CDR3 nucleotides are TGTGCCAGCTCCCCCTCGTACCGGGTCCTTGGAAACACCATATATTTT.

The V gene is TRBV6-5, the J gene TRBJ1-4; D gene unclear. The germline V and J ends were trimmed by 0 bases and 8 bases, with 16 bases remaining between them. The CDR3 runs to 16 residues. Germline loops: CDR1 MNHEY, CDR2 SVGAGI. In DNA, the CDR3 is TGTGCCAGCAGTTACTCTCGGGGTCCTGGCCCGGAAAAACTGTTTTTT. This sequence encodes CASSYSRGPGPEKLFF.

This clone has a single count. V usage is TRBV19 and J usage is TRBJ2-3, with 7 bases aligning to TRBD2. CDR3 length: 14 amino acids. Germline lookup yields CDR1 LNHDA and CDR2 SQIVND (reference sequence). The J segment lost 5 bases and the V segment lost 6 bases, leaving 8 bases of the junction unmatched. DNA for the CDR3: TGTGCCAGTAGACAAGCGGGAACAGGAGATACGCAGTATTTT. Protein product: CASRQAGTGDTQYF.

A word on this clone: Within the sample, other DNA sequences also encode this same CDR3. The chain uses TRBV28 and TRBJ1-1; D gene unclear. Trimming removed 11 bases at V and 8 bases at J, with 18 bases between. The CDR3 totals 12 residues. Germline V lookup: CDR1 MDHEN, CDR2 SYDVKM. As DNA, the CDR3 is TGTGCCGCAGGACGAGCGGAGACCGAAGCTTTCTTT. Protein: CAAGRAETEAFF.

CDR3 DNA sequence: TGTGCCAGCAGCTTCCTTAGTCACTACAATGAGCAGTTCTTC. This encodes CASSFLSHYNEQFF. V is TRBV7-6 and J is TRBJ2-1; D gene uncertain. The CDR3 runs to 14 residues. V lost 3 bases to trimming and J lost 3 bases, with 9 bases between them. Germline V CDR1 and CDR2: SGHVS, FNYEAQ.

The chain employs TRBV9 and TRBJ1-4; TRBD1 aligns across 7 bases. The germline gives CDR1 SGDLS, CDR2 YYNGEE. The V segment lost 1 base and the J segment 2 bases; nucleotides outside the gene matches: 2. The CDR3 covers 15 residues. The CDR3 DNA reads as TGTGCCAGCAGCGTACGACAGGGCACTAATGAAAAACTGTTTTTT. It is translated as CASSVRQGTNEKLFF.

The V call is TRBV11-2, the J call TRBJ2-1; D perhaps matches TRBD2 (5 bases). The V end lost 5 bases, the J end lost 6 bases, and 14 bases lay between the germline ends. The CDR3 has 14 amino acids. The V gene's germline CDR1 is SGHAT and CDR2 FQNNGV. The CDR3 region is CASSLRLAGNEQFF. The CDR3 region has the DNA TGTGCCAGCAGCCTAAGGCTAGCCGGCAATGAGCAGTTCTTC.

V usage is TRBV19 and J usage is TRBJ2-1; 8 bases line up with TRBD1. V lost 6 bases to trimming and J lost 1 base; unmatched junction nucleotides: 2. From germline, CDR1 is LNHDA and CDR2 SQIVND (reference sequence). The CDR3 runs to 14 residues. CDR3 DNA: TGTGCCAGTAGCGACAGGGGTTCCTACAATGAGCAGTTCTTC. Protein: CASSDRGSYNEQFF. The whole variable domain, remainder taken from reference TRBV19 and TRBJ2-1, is DGGITQSPKYLFRKEGQNVTLSCEQNLNHDAMYWYRQDPGQGLRLIYYSQIVNDFQKGDIAEGYSVSREKKESFPLTVTSAQKNPTAFYLCASSDRGSYNEQFFGPGTRLTVL.

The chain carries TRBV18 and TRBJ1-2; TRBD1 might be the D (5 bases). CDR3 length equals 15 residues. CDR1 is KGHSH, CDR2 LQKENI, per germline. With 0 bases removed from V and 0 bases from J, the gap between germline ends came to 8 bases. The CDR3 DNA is TGTGCCAGCTCACCACCGGGCAGGGCTAACTATGGCTACACCTTC. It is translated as CASSPPGRANYGYTF.

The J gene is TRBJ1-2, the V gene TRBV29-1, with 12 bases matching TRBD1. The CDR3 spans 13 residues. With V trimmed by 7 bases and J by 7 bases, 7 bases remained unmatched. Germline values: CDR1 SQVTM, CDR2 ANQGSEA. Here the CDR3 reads CSAEGQGASGYTF. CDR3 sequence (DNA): TGCAGCGCAGAGGGACAGGGGGCAAGTGGCTACACCTTC.

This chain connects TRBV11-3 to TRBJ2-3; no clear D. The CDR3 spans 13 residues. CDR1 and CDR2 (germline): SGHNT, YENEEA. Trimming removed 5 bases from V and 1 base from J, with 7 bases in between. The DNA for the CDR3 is TGTGCCAGCAGCATACGGGGCACAGATACGCAGTATTTT. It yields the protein CASSIRGTDTQYF. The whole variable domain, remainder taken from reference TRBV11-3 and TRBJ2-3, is EAGVVQSPRYKIIEKKQPVAFWCNPISGHNTLYWYLQNLGQGPELLIRYENEEAVDDSQLPKDRFSAERLKGVDSTLKIQPAELGDSAVYLCASSIRGTDTQYFGPGTRLTVL.